This T cell receptor beta chain was sequenced in a study of T cells after posttransplantation cyclophosphamide. Busulfan-fludarabine conditioning, marrow transplant, and cyclophosphamide on days +3 and +4 were administered. Whole-study findings and limits: After PTCy, TRB diversity resembled that of CNI/methotrexate controls. Donor-recipient repertoire similarity was low at 1-2 months, rising over year one. Tissue-infiltrating T cells from skin or gut overlapped little with blood T cells.

Using immunoSEQ multiplex PCR, the repertoire was profiled, and TCRdb retains in-frame clones only, with some absent. The data show under 25,000 clones, 70% to 85% seen once. The ends were cut back, 2 bases at V and 9 bases at J, with 10 bases in the middle. CDR3 length: 12 amino acids. The germline V gene encodes CDR1 MRHNA and CDR2 SNTAGT. Only a few counts were recorded for this clone. Its specificity is unknown. Sequenced here: PBMCs, sampled after an allogeneic stem cell transplant with post-transplant cyclophosphamide. The chain is built from TRBV6-4 and TRBJ1-2; D perhaps matches TRBD1 (5 bases). This TCR was recovered from a male patient aged 30 to 39 who received an allogeneic stem cell transplant from a related donor, was CMV-positive, and had acute GVHD only. The graft donor may have contributed some T cells. The CDR3 nucleotides are TGTGCCAGCAGTGACGGAGGGGTCAGCTACACCTTC. Residues: CASSDGGVSYTF.